These T cell receptor beta chains were read from a single sample in a study of cytomegalovirus exposure and HLA in healthy donors. Sequencing used immunoSEQ multiplex PCR; TCRdb keeps in-frame clones, though not all of them. The sample includes some 150,000 clones, about 76% seen only once; the top ten take 3.5%. The sample taken for sequencing was PBMCs. These TCRs come from a human donor in good health. CDR3s include the opening cysteine and the closing phenylalanine or tryptophan. D genes are given only for firm matches. Rows give clone size only sometimes, using once, few, many, or a class for an expanded clone.

j_call d_call v_call clone_size cdr3_aa cdr3_nt
TRBJ1-1 TRBD1 TRBV19 few CASSTLPGQMNTEAFF TGTGCCAGTAGTACACTTCCGGGACAGATGAACACTGAAGCTTTCTTT
TRBJ2-6 - TRBV6-4 - CASSDTPLDSSGANVLTF TGTGCCAGCAGTGACACACCCCTAGACAGTTCTGGGGCCAACGTCCTGACTTTC
TRBJ2-5 TRBD1 TRBV6-5 few CASSRQGVGTQYF TGTGCCAGCAGCCGACAGGGGGTTGGGACCCAGTACTTC
TRBJ1-2 TRBD1 TRBV2 - CASRTGGANYGYTF TGTGCCAGCAGGACAGGGGGCGCGAACTATGGCTACACCTTC
TRBJ1-1 - TRBV7-9 - CASSSARVNTEAFF TGTGCCAGCAGCTCTGCCAGGGTGAACACTGAAGCTTTCTTT
TRBJ2-7 TRBD2 TRBV7-9 - CSSSSTLTSGYPDAYEQYF TGTTCCAGCAGCTCGACACTGACTAGCGGATATCCCGACGCCTACGAGCAGTACTTC
TRBJ1-4 - TRBV7-2 - CASSLVVPLPAGNEKLFF TGTGCCAGCAGCTTAGTAGTTCCTCTCCCGGCGGGTAATGAAAAACTGTTTTTT
TRBJ2-2 TRBD2 TRBV5-1 - CASSLNPSGNTGELFF TGCGCCAGCAGCTTGAATCCTAGCGGGAACACCGGGGAGCTGTTTTTT
TRBJ2-7 TRBD2 TRBV18 - CASSPNSRGSGEQYF TGTGCCAGCTCACCAAATTCCCGCGGGAGTGGCGAGCAGTACTTC
TRBJ2-1 - TRBV14 few CASSQDLRREQFF TGTGCCAGCAGCCAAGATTTACGCAGGGAGCAGTTCTTC
TRBJ1-3 - TRBV9 few CASSDTGFSGNTIYF TGTGCCAGCAGCGATACAGGGTTCTCTGGAAACACCATATATTTT
TRBJ2-2 - TRBV19 - CASSILSGYPGELFF TGTGCCAGTAGTATTTTATCAGGGTACCCCGGGGAGCTGTTTTTT
TRBJ2-7 TRBD1 TRBV7-2 - CASSLAPGGEQYF TGTGCCAGCAGCTTAGCGCCAGGGGGAGAGCAGTACTTC
TRBJ2-7 TRBD1 TRBV27 - CASSPSRQGLYEQYF TGTGCCAGCAGTCCCTCGCGACAGGGGTTATACGAGCAGTACTTC
TRBJ2-7 TRBD1 TRBV9 - CASSVGQGPYEQYF TGTGCCAGCAGCGTGGGACAGGGACCCTACGAGCAGTACTTC
TRBJ1-1 TRBD1 TRBV15 - CATSRGLTDRVTTEAFF TGTGCCACCAGCAGAGGACTCACAGACAGGGTGACCACTGAAGCTTTCTTT
TRBJ2-1 TRBD2 TRBV2 - CASRGGRALNEQFF TGTGCCAGCAGAGGCGGGAGGGCCCTCAATGAGCAGTTCTTC
TRBJ2-2 TRBD2 TRBV6-5 few CASSYLGGSNTGELFF TGTGCCAGCAGTTACTTAGGCGGGAGTAACACCGGGGAGCTGTTTTTT
TRBJ1-5 TRBD1 TRBV19 - CASSFRQGHQPQHF TGTGCCAGTAGTTTTAGACAGGGCCATCAGCCCCAGCATTTT
TRBJ2-3 TRBD2 TRBV11-2 - CASSSGLAGGPLDTQYF TGTGCCAGCAGCTCTGGACTAGCGGGGGGCCCCCTCGATACGCAGTATTTT
TRBJ2-7 TRBD1 TRBV6-6 once CASSYGRTGLDHGQYF TGTGCCAGCAGTTACGGTCGGACAGGGCTCGATCACGGGCAGTACTTC
TRBJ2-7 TRBD1 TRBV7-9 few CASSVSRTGAPYEQYF TGTGCCAGCAGCGTATCCAGGACAGGGGCCCCCTACGAGCAGTACTTC
TRBJ1-1 - TRBV6-5 once CASSYSSSGDDTEAFF TGTGCCAGCAGTTACTCGTCTTCGGGGGATGACACTGAAGCTTTCTTT
TRBJ2-7 - TRBV27 - CATRGAYEQYF TGTGCCACCAGGGGAGCGTACGAGCAGTACTTC
TRBJ1-5 - TRBV4-1 - CASSQTGTTSNQPQHF TGCGCCAGCAGCCAAACAGGGACTACGAGCAATCAGCCCCAGCATTTT
TRBJ1-1 - TRBV4-2 - CASSQDRGNTEAFF TGTGCCAGCAGCCAAGATAGAGGGAACACTGAAGCTTTCTTT
TRBJ2-3 TRBD2 TRBV19 - CASSMGRGALETQYF TGTGCCAGTAGTATGGGGCGGGGGGCATTAGAGACGCAGTATTTT
TRBJ1-3 TRBD1 TRBV2 - CASSDGTAGNTIYF TGTGCCAGCAGTGACGGGACAGCTGGAAACACCATATATTTT
TRBJ1-1 - TRBV7-8 - CASSLGSAGDTEAFF TGTGCCAGCAGCTTAGGTTCCGCAGGGGACACTGAAGCTTTCTTT
TRBJ1-1 - TRBV15 - CATSRNSLNTEAFF TGTGCCACCAGCAGAAATAGTTTGAACACTGAAGCTTTCTTT
TRBJ1-1 - TRBV5-1 - CASSLAVGGNTEAFF TGCGCCAGCAGCTTGGCCGTGGGGGGGAACACTGAAGCTTTCTTT
TRBJ2-7 TRBD2 TRBV7-9 - CASSTGLAVYEQYF TGTGCCAGCAGCACCGGACTAGCGGTATACGAGCAGTACTTC
TRBJ1-5 - TRBV29-1 - CSVEDPQGPQHF TGCAGCGTTGAAGACCCACAGGGGCCCCAGCATTTT
TRBJ2-7 TRBD2 TRBV6-5 - CASSPRREGPYEQYF TGTGCCAGCAGTCCGAGGCGGGAGGGCCCCTACGAGCAGTACTTC
TRBJ1-2 - TRBV7-9 - CASSLAGHSGDDGYTF TGTGCCAGCAGCTTAGCAGGGCACTCGGGGGATGATGGCTACACCTTC
TRBJ2-4 - TRBV27 few CATIQGFVQYF TGTGCCACCATACAGGGATTCGTTCAGTACTTC
TRBJ2-2 - TRBV15 - CATSRATTRTGGELFF TGTGCCACCAGCAGGGCCACTACTAGGACTGGCGGGGAGCTGTTTTTT
TRBJ2-1 - TRBV7-8 - CASSPPGPGSEQFF TGTGCCAGCAGCCCACCCGGGCCTGGGAGTGAGCAGTTCTTC
TRBJ2-3 TRBD2 TRBV28 - CASSWEGGPRKDTQYF TGTGCCAGCAGTTGGGAGGGAGGGCCCCGGAAAGATACGCAGTATTTT
TRBJ2-7 TRBD1 TRBV27 - CASSLSTSGQGHTYEQYF TGTGCCAGCAGTTTATCTACCTCCGGACAGGGCCATACCTACGAGCAGTACTTC
TRBJ1-5 - TRBV6-1 - CASSAGQNNQPQHF TGTGCCAGCAGCGCTGGACAGAACAATCAGCCCCAGCATTTT
TRBJ2-4 TRBD1 TRBV6-1 - CASSERTGADKNIQYF TGTGCCAGCAGTGAACGGACAGGGGCTGACAAAAACATTCAGTACTTC
TRBJ2-3 TRBD2 TRBV7-7 - CASSQGLAGDTQYF TGTGCCAGCAGTCAGGGACTAGCAGGCGATACGCAGTATTTT
TRBJ1-4 - TRBV5-6 - CASTTAGVGEKLFF TGTGCCAGCACCACAGCAGGGGTTGGGGAAAAACTGTTTTTT
TRBJ2-3 - TRBV5-4 - CASSFAGVSADTQYF TGTGCCAGCAGTTTTGCCGGGGTAAGCGCAGATACGCAGTATTTT
TRBJ2-3 - TRBV4-3 - CASSQDSQATDTQYF TGCGCCAGCAGCCAAGATTCCCAGGCTACAGATACGCAGTATTTT
TRBJ2-6 TRBD2 TRBV9 - CASSAGLAGETSGANVLTF TGTGCCAGCAGCGCGGGACTAGCGGGTGAAACCTCTGGGGCCAACGTCCTGACTTTC
TRBJ1-2 - TRBV4-1 - CASSQPRQEPYGYTF TGCGCCAGCAGCCAACCTCGACAGGAGCCCTATGGCTACACCTTC
TRBJ2-3 - TRBV2 - CAIRGAREKDTQYF TGTGCCATCAGGGGGGCCAGAGAGAAGGATACGCAGTATTTT
TRBJ2-3 TRBD2 TRBV5-4 once CASSPGLAGAYTDTQYF TGTGCCAGCAGCCCGGGACTAGCGGGGGCCTACACAGATACGCAGTATTTT
TRBJ2-7 TRBD1 TRBV30 - CAWRQGGLYEQYF TGTGCCTGGAGACAGGGGGGACTCTACGAGCAGTACTTC
TRBJ2-4 - TRBV6-4 - CASRRHPLAKNIQYF TGTGCCAGCAGGCGACATCCTCTAGCCAAAAACATTCAGTACTTC
TRBJ1-1 - TRBV7-9 - CASSLSGFKGLLAEAFF TGTGCCAGCAGCCTAAGCGGGTTTAAGGGTTTACTCGCTGAAGCTTTCTTT
TRBJ2-7 - TRBV20-1 - CSAPGEQYF TGCAGTGCTCCAGGCGAGCAGTACTTC
TRBJ2-7 TRBD2 TRBV5-1 - CASSLGDSGPNYEQYF TGCGCCAGCAGCTTGGGAGATAGCGGGCCTAACTACGAGCAGTACTTC
TRBJ2-1 TRBD2 TRBV7-9 - CASSFSGGTSGYNEQFF TGTGCCAGCAGCTTTTCGGGGGGGACTAGCGGTTACAATGAGCAGTTCTTC
TRBJ2-7 - TRBV5-1 - CASSLGTASYEQYF TGCGCCAGCAGCTTGGGGACAGCCTCCTACGAGCAGTACTTC
TRBJ2-4 - TRBV27 - CASSFGQGTNIQYF TGTGCCAGCAGTTTCGGTCAGGGGACAAACATTCAGTACTTC
TRBJ1-2 - TRBV28 - CASSFSRDYGYTF TGTGCCAGCAGTTTTTCCCGGGACTATGGCTACACCTTC